These T cell receptor beta chains were read from a single sample in a study of blood T cells in healthy people across ages. TCRdb reanalysed the 5' RACE reads using MiXCR and keeps one entry per CDR3 protein. The data hold 1.8 million or so distinct CDR3 sequences, with 39% observed a single time. Material for sequencing was blood. The receptors shown here come from a human donor in good health. Both conserved end residues are part of each CDR3. Each record gives: clone size, J gene, D gene, V gene, CDR3 DNA, CDR3 protein. A D gene is named only where the DNA matches it firmly. The size field is filled for only some rows; it gives once, few, many or a size class.

size: NA; J: TRBJ1-2; D: NA; V: TRBV2; DNA: TGTGCCAGCAGTGAATTGGCCACCGTCGACTATGGCTACACCTTC; CDR3: CASSELATVDYGYTF
size: NA; J: TRBJ2-3; D: TRBD2; V: TRBV20-1; DNA: TGCAGTGCTAGGCGCCTAGCGGGGGGCTCGGATACGCAGTATTTT; CDR3: CSARRLAGGSDTQYF
size: NA; J: TRBJ1-1; D: NA; V: TRBV7-2; DNA: TGTGCCAGCAGCTTATTTACCCATGCAGGGGTCGGCACTGAAGCTTTCTTT; CDR3: CASSLFTHAGVGTEAFF
size: few; J: TRBJ1-1; D: TRBD1; V: TRBV20-1; DNA: TGCAGTGCTAGATGGGACAGGGACGGAGCTTTCTTT; CDR3: CSARWDRDGAFF
size: NA; J: TRBJ1-6; D: TRBD1; V: TRBV20-1; DNA: TGCAGTGCTAGATCCACGACAGGGGCCGGCTATAATTCACCCCTCCACTTT; CDR3: CSARSTTGAGYNSPLHF
size: NA; J: TRBJ2-5; D: NA; V: TRBV3-1; DNA: TGTGCCAGCAGCCCCCGGACAGAATGGGAGACCCAGTACTTC; CDR3: CASSPRTEWETQYF
size: NA; J: TRBJ2-1; D: NA; V: TRBV7-2; DNA: TGTGCCAGCAGCAGACATCCAACGAGCCATGAGCAGTTCTTC; CDR3: CASSRHPTSHEQFF
size: NA; J: TRBJ2-6; D: NA; V: TRBV20-1; DNA: TGCAGTGCTAGGGACCGGATTGGGGCCAACGTCCTGACTTTC; CDR3: CSARDRIGANVLTF
size: NA; J: TRBJ2-3; D: NA; V: TRBV7-3; DNA: TGTGCCAGCACCCAACCCGGGGGCACAGATACGCAGTATTTT; CDR3: CASTQPGGTDTQYF
size: NA; J: TRBJ1-4; D: NA; V: TRBV4-3; DNA: TGCGCCAGCAGCCAAGAAGGGGGGCAGGAAAAACTGTTTTTT; CDR3: CASSQEGGQEKLFF
size: NA; J: TRBJ2-3; D: TRBD2; V: TRBV20-1; DNA: TGCAGTGCTAGAGGTTTACTAGCGGGGGCTTCCACAGATACGCAGTATTTT; CDR3: CSARGLLAGASTDTQYF
size: few; J: TRBJ2-4; D: TRBD2; V: TRBV7-2; DNA: TGTGCCAGCAGCTTATTCTCGGGGGGGCCGAGGCAGCACATTCAGTACTTC; CDR3: CASSLFSGGPRQHIQYF
size: NA; J: TRBJ2-2; D: NA; V: TRBV4-3; DNA: TGCGCCAGCAGCCAAGGGGGCCAGAGAGTTACCGGGGAGCTGTTTTTT; CDR3: CASSQGGQRVTGELFF
size: few; J: TRBJ2-7; D: NA; V: TRBV7-6; DNA: TGTGCCAGCAGCCTACAGGGCGGGCCCCTTAACGAGCAGTACTTC; CDR3: CASSLQGGPLNEQYF
size: NA; J: TRBJ1-5; D: NA; V: TRBV18; DNA: TGTGCCAGCTCAGCTGGACTGAACAATCAGCCCCAGCATTTT; CDR3: CASSAGLNNQPQHF
size: NA; J: TRBJ1-5; D: NA; V: TRBV20-1; DNA: TGCAGTGCAACCGGGACAAGGGGACTTCAGCCCCAGCATTTT; CDR3: CSATGTRGLQPQHF
size: NA; J: TRBJ2-3; D: NA; V: TRBV7-9; DNA: TGTGCCAGCAGCCCCCTTCTTATGGGTAGCACAGATACGCAGTATTTT; CDR3: CASSPLLMGSTDTQYF
size: few; J: TRBJ2-7; D: NA; V: TRBV7-9; DNA: TGTGCCAGCAGCTTGTCGTCGGTCGAGCAGTACTTC; CDR3: CASSLSSVEQYF
size: NA; J: TRBJ2-2; D: NA; V: TRBV7-2; DNA: TGTGCCAGCAGCCGGTCCGGCCTCCTTCCGGGGGAGCTGTTTTTT; CDR3: CASSRSGLLPGELFF
size: few; J: TRBJ2-1; D: TRBD1; V: TRBV29-1; DNA: TGCAGCGTTGATGACAGGGGATACAATGAGCAGTTCTTC; CDR3: CSVDDRGYNEQFF
size: NA; J: TRBJ1-5; D: NA; V: TRBV7-6; DNA: TGTGCCAGCAGCATAACCTTGGGACAGCCCCAGCATTTT; CDR3: CASSITLGQPQHF
size: NA; J: TRBJ2-7; D: NA; V: TRBV7-9; DNA: TGTGCCAGCAGCTCCCCTCTACAGGTTAACTACGAGCAGTACTTC; CDR3: CASSSPLQVNYEQYF
size: few; J: TRBJ1-2; D: NA; V: TRBV5-1; DNA: TGCGCCAGCAGCTTGGAGACGTGGAGCGATGGCTACACCTTC; CDR3: CASSLETWSDGYTF
size: NA; J: TRBJ2-3; D: NA; V: TRBV6-2/TRBV6-3; DNA: TGTGCCAGCAGCCACAGACAGGAACACACAGATACGCAGTATTTT; CDR3: CASSHRQEHTDTQYF
size: NA; J: TRBJ2-5; D: TRBD1; V: TRBV7-3; DNA: TGTGCCAGCAGCCACTTCTCGGTGACAGGGGAAGAGACCCAGTACTTC; CDR3: CASSHFSVTGEETQYF
size: NA; J: TRBJ2-7; D: NA; V: TRBV20-1; DNA: TGCAGTGCATCTCCTGGGTCCTACCCCTACAATGAGCAGTACTTC; CDR3: CSASPGSYPYNEQYF
size: NA; J: TRBJ2-5; D: NA; V: TRBV20-1; DNA: TGCAGTGCTACCCGTTTGGGGGTAGAGACCCAGTACTTC; CDR3: CSATRLGVETQYF
size: NA; J: TRBJ2-5; D: NA; V: TRBV4-2; DNA: TGTGCCAGCAGCCTAATAGGGGATACCTACGAGCACTACTTC; CDR3: CASSLIGDTYEHYF
size: NA; J: TRBJ1-2; D: NA; V: TRBV4-3; DNA: TGCGCCAGCAGTCCGGCCGCGGGCTATGGCTACACCTTC; CDR3: CASSPAAGYGYTF
size: NA; J: TRBJ1-6; D: TRBD1; V: TRBV7-2; DNA: TGTGCCAGCAGCTACTACGGACAGGGAGATTCACCCCTCCACTTT; CDR3: CASSYYGQGDSPLHF
size: NA; J: TRBJ2-5; D: TRBD2; V: TRBV12-3/TRBV12-4; DNA: TGTGCCAGCAGTTTAATTGCGGGGGGTGAGACCCAGTACTTC; CDR3: CASSLIAGGETQYF
size: NA; J: TRBJ1-5; D: NA; V: TRBV7-2; DNA: TGTGCCAGCAGCTCCTACATTGATCAGCCCCAGCATTTT; CDR3: CASSSYIDQPQHF
size: NA; J: TRBJ2-1; D: NA; V: TRBV29-1; DNA: TGCAGCGTTCTAACCCTGGAGACCCAGTTCTTC; CDR3: CSVLTLETQFF
size: NA; J: TRBJ2-7; D: NA; V: TRBV7-2; DNA: TGTGCCAGCAGACCCGACAGATCCTACGAGCAGTACTTC; CDR3: CASRPDRSYEQYF
size: few; J: TRBJ2-7; D: TRBD2; V: TRBV27; DNA: TGTGCCAGCAGTTGGGACTATCGCTACGAGCAGTACTTC; CDR3: CASSWDYRYEQYF
size: few; J: TRBJ1-5; D: NA; V: TRBV5-1; DNA: TGCACCAGCAGCTTGGAAGGCACGGGCGGAGCCCAGCATTTT; CDR3: CTSSLEGTGGAQHF
size: NA; J: TRBJ2-3; D: TRBD2; V: TRBV7-2; DNA: TGTGCCAGCAGACTAGGACGAGCGGGGGGCACAGATACGCAGTATTTT; CDR3: CASRLGRAGGTDTQYF
size: NA; J: TRBJ1-5; D: NA; V: TRBV9; DNA: TGTGCCAGCAGCGTAGATATGGATCAGCCCCAGCATTTT; CDR3: CASSVDMDQPQHF
size: many; J: TRBJ1-2; D: TRBD1; V: TRBV4-3; DNA: TGCGCCAGCAGCCAAGATCCGGCGGGGACAGGGGCTAACTATGGCTACACCTTC; CDR3: CASSQDPAGTGANYGYTF